This T cell receptor beta chain derives from a study of blood T cells in healthy people across ages. The germline V gene has CDR1 MNHEY and CDR2 SMNVEV (reference sequence). This CDR3 is 14 amino acids long. Through a sample-barcoded 5' primer and a J-beta primer mix, a second PCR was run for about 7 to 12 cycles. From the 5' RACE reads, TCRdb called clonotypes with MiXCR, one entry per CDR3 protein. Of hundreds of thousands of distinct CDR3 sequences in the sample, approximately 60% were seen once. The chain employs TRBV27 and TRBJ2-4, with TRBD1 matching 7 bases. The J call may be incorrect, as the DNA end agrees better with TRBJ2-7. This TCR derives from a man in his forties or fifties in good health. The specimen sequenced was blood. DNA for the CDR3: TGTGCCAGCAGCTCGGACGACAGGGCCCACGAGCAGTACTTC. This gives the protein CASSSDDRAHEQYF.